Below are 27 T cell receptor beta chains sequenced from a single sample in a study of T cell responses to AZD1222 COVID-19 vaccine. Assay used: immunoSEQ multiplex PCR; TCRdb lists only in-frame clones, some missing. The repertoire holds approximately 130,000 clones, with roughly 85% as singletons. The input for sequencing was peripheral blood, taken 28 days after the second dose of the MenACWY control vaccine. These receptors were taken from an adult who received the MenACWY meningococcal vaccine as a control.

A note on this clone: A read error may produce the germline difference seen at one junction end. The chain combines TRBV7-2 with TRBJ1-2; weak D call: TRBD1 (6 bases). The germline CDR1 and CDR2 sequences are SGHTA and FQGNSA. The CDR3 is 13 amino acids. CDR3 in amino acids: CASTLPGARGYTF. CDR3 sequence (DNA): TGTGCCAGCACCTTACCAGGGGCGCGTGGCTACACCTTC.

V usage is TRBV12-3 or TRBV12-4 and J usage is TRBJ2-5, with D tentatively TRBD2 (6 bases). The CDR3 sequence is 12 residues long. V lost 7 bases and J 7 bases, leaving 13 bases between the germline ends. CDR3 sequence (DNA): TGTGCCAGCACTTTCGCCGGGGGGACCCAGTACTTC. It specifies CASTFAGGTQYF.

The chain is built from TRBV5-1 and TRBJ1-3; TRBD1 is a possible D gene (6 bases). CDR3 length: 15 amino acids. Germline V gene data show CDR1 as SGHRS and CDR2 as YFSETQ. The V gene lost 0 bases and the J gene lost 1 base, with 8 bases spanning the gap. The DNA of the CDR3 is TGCGCCAGCAGCTTGGGGGGGCTGTCTGGAAACACCATATATTTT. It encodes CASSLGGLSGNTIYF.

The CDR3: CASSRSTENSPLHF. CDR3 sequence (DNA): TGTGCCAGCAGCCGAAGCACGGAAAATTCACCCCTCCACTTT. The V gene is TRBV3-1 (or the pseudogene TRBV3-2), the J gene TRBJ1-6; D gene uncertain. Trimming left V 4 bases short and J 7 bases short, with 11 bases between. Germline CDR1 and CDR2: LGHDT and YNNKEL (reference sequence). This CDR3 is 14 amino acids long.

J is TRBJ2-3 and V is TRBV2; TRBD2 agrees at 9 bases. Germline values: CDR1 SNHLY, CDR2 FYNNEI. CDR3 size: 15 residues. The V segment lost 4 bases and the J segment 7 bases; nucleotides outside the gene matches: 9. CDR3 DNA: TGTGCCAGCAGTGCAGGCGGGGGGGCCCGGCATACGCAGTATTTT. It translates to CASSAGGGARHTQYF.

The CDR3 protein is CASSESNQPQHF. CDR3 DNA sequence: TGCGCCAGCAGTGAGTCTAATCAGCCCCAGCATTTT. The rearrangement links TRBV10-1 to TRBJ1-5; D is uncertain. The V gene lost 0 bases and the J gene lost 4 bases, with 1 base spanning the gap. The CDR3 spans 12 residues. The germline V gene encodes CDR1 WNHNN and CDR2 SYGVQD (reference sequence).

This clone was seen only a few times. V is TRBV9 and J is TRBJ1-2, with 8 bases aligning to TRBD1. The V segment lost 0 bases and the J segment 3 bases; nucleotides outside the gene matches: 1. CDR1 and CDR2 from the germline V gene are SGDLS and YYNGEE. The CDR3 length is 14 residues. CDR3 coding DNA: TGTGCCAGCAGCGTAGCAGGGGGCGACTATGGCTACACCTTC. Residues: CASSVAGGDYGYTF.

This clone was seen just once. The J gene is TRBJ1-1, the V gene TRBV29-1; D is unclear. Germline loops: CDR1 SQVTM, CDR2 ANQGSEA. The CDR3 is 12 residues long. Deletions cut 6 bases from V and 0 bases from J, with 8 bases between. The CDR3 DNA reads TGCAGCGTCCGATTACTGAACACTGAAGCTTTCTTT. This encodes CSVRLLNTEAFF.

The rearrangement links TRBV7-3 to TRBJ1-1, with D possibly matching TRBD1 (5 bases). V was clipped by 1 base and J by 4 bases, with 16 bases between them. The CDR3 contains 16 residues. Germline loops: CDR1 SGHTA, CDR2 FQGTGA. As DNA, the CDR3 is TGTGCCAGCAGCTTAAGAGGGGCAACCCCAGGCACTGAAGCTTTCTTT. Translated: CASSLRGATPGTEAFF.

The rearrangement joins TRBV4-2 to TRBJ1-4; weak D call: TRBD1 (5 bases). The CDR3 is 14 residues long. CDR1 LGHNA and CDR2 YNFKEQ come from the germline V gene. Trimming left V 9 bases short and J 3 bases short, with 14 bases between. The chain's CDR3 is CASRVGQANEKLFF. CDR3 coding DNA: TGTGCCAGTAGAGTGGGGCAAGCTAATGAAAAACTGTTTTTT.

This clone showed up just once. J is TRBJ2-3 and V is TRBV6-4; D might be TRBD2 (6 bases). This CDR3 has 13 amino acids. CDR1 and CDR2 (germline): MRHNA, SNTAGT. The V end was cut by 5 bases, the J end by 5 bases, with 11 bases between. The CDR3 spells CASSLGGRDTQYF. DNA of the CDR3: TGTGCCAGCAGTCTGGGGGGAAGAGATACGCAGTATTTT.

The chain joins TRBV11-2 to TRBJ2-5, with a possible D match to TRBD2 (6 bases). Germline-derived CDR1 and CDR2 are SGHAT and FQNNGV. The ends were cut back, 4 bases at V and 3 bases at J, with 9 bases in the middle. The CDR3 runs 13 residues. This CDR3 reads CASSSREKETQYF. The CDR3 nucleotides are TGTGCCAGCAGCTCCCGGGAGAAAGAGACCCAGTACTTC.

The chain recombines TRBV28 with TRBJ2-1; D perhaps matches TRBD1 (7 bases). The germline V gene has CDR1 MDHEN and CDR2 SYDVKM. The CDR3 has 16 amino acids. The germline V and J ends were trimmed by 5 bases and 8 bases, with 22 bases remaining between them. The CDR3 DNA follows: TGTGCCAGCAGTCCCCCCAGAGGGGCCAGGGGGGATGAGCAGTTCTTC. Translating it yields CASSPPRGARGDEQFF. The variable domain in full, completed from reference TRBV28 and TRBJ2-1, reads DVKVTQSSRYLVKRTGEKVFLECVQDMDHENMFWYRQDPGLGLRLIYFSYDVKMKEKGDIPEGYSVSREKKERFSLILESASTNQTSMYLCASSPPRGARGDEQFFGPGTRLTVL.

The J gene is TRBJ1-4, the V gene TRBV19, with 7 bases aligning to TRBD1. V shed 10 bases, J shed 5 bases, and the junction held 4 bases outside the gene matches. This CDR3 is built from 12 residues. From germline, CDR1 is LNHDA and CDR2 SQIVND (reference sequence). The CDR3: CAKHRGNEKLFF. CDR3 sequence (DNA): TGTGCCAAACACAGGGGAAATGAAAAACTGTTTTTT.

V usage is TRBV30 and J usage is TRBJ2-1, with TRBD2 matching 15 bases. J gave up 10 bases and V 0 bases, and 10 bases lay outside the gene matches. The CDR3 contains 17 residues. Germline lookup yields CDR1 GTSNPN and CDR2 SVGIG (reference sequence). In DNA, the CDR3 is TGTGCCTGGAGTGTGGGGACTAGCGGGAGGTTATCGGGGGAGCAGTTCTTC. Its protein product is CAWSVGTSGRLSGEQFF.

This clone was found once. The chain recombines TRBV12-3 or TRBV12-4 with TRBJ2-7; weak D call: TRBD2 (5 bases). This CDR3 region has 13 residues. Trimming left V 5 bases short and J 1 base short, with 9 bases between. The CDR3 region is CASSPGLSYEQYF. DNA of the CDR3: TGTGCCAGCAGTCCAGGACTTTCCTACGAGCAGTACTTC.

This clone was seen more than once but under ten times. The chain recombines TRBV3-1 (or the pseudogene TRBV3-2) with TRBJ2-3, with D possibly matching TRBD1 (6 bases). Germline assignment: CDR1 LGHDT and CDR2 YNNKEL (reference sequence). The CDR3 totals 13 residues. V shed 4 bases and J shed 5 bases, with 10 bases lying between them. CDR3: CASSPRGQDTQYF. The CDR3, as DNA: TGTGCCAGCAGCCCACGGGGACAAGATACGCAGTATTTT.

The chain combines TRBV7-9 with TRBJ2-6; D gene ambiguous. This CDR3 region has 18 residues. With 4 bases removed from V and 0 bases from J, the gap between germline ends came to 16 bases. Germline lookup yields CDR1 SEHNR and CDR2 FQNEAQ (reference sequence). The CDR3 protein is CASSSPQVKISGANVLTF. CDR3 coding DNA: TGTGCCAGCAGCTCCCCTCAGGTTAAGATCTCTGGGGCCAACGTCCTGACTTTC.

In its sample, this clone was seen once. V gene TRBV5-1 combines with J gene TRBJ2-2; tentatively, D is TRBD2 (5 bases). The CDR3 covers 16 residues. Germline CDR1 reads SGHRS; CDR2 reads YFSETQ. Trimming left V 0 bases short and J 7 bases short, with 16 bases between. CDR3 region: CASSLAGLATGGELFF. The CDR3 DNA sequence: TGCGCCAGCAGCTTGGCCGGGTTAGCGACTGGCGGGGAGCTGTTTTTT. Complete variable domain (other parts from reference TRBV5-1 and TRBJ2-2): KAGVTQTPRYLIKTRGQQVTLSCSPISGHRSVSWYQQTPGQGLQFLFEYFSETQRNKGNFPGRFSGRQFSNSRSEMNVSTLELGDSALYLCASSLAGLATGGELFFGEGSRLTVL.

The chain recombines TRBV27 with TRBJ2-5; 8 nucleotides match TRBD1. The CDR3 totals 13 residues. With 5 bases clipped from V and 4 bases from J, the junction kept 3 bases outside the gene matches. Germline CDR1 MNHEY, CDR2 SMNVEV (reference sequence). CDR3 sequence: CASSHQGAETQYF. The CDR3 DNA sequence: TGTGCCAGCAGTCATCAGGGGGCAGAGACCCAGTACTTC.

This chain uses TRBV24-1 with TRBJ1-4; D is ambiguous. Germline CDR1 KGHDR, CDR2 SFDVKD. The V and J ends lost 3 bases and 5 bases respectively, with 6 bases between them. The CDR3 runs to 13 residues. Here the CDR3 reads CATSDPINEKLFF. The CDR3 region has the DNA TGTGCCACCAGTGATCCCATCAATGAAAAACTGTTTTTT.

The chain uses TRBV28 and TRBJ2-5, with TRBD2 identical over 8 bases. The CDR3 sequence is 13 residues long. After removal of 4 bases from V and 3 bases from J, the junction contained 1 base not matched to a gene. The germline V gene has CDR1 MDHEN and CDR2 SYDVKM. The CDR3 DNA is TGTGCCAGCAGTTCCGGGGGGGAAGAGACCCAGTACTTC. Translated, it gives CASSSGGEETQYF.

The CDR3 coding sequence is TGTGCCAGCAGCTCGGCAGGGGCCTCTGGAAACACCATATATTTT. This translates into CASSSAGASGNTIYF. The chain links TRBV5-6 to TRBJ1-3; possible D gene TRBD1, 6 bases. Germline CDR1 and CDR2: SGHDT and YYEEEE. The CDR3 is 15 amino acids. V lost 3 bases and J lost 0, with 10 bases in between.

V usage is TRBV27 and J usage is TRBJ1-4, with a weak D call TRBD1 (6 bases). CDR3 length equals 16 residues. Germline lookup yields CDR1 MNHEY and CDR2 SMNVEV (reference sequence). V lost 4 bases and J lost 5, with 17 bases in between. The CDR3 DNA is TGTGCCAGCAGTTGGGGGCCCGGGCCTTGGAATGAAAAACTGTTTTTT. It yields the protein CASSWGPGPWNEKLFF.

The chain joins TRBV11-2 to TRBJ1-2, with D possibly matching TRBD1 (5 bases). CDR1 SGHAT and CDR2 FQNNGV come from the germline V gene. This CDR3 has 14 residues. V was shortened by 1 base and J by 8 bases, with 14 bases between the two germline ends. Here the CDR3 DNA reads TGTGCCAGCAGCTTAGTGGGGGGAGGAATAGGCTACACCTTC. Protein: CASSLVGGGIGYTF.

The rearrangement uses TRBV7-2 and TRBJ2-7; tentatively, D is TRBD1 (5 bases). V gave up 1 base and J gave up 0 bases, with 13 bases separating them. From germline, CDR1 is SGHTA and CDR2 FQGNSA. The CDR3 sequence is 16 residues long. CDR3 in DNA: TGTGCCAGCAGCTTAGTAGGGGCGCTTAGCTCCTACGAGCAGTACTTC. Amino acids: CASSLVGALSSYEQYF. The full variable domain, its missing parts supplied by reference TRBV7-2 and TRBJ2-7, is GAGVSQSPSNKVTEKGKDVELRCDPISGHTALYWYRQSLGQGLEFLIYFQGNSAPDKSGLPSDRFSAERTGGSVSTLTIQRTQQEDSAVYLCASSLVGALSSYEQYFGPGTRLTVT.

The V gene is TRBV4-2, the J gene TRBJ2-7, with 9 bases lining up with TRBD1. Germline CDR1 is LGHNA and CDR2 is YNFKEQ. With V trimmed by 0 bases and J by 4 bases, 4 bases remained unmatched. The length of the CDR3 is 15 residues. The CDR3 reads CASSQDKDRGYEQYF. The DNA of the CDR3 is TGTGCCAGCAGCCAAGACAAGGACAGGGGTTACGAGCAGTACTTC.